This note documents a single T cell receptor beta chain sequence. The entry originates in a study of OX40 agonist ivuxolimab in advanced cancers. There are 16 residues in the CDR3. Germline trimming cut 8 bases from V and 3 bases from J; bases unmatched to any gene: 15. Looked up from germline, CDR1 is SGHAT and CDR2 is FQNNGV. Assay: immunoSEQ multiplex PCR; the TCRdb copy retains only in-frame clones and omits some. This sample carries just under 60,000 clones, about 91% of them seen once, and the ten largest clones take 3% to 4%. The sample in question was CD4+ or CD8+ T cells sorted from blood, obtained in a trial of the OX40 agonist ivuxolimab. This sequence joins TRBV11-2 and TRBJ2-7; 8 bases fit TRBD2. The receptor was isolated from an adult with an advanced solid tumor such as melanoma, head and neck, liver or kidney cancer. This CDR3 is CASAPGGRGSLYEQYF. The CDR3, as DNA: TGTGCCAGCGCCCCGGGGGGGAGAGGGAGTCTCTACGAGCAGTACTTC.